The T cell receptor (beta chain) described here comes from a study of beta chain features in type 1 diabetes. As every portion of the isolated RNA was reverse transcribed, the sequencing read expressed TCRB transcripts. This table comes from immunoSEQ multiplex PCR, and its TCRdb copy is limited to in-frame clones, with some not included. Of roughly 450,000 clones in the sample, roughly 11% were seen once. The V gene lost 7 bases and the J gene lost 8 bases, with 15 bases spanning the gap. CDR3 size: 12 residues. In germline, CDR1 is SGDLS, CDR2 YYNGEE. The clonotype originates from a woman aged 18-29 years in good health. The rearrangement uses TRBV9 and TRBJ1-2; D remains unclear. Sequenced: naive CD4+ T cells from blood. DNA of the CDR3: TGTGCCAGCGGGCGAACTATGGGCGGCTACACCTTC. The encoded protein is CASGRTMGGYTF.